This TCR beta chain was obtained from a study of early T cells in non-severe SARS-CoV-2 infection. General study points: In VDJdb matching, anti-spike CD8 responses were favored while private and CD4 specificities went missing.

The table lists this clonotype with a few counts. The antigen is not known. As part of library construction, unique molecular identifiers were attached to individual cDNA molecules. TCRdb recomputed calls from the 5' RACE reads with MiXCR, one row per CDR3 protein. In the table there are some 19,000 distinct CDR3 sequences, less than 5% of which are singletons. This CDR3 contains 13 residues. Losses at the gene ends were 4 bases for V and 6 bases for J; bases not matched to a gene: 3. Germline-derived CDR1 and CDR2 are SGHTA and FQGNSA. V usage is TRBV7-2 and J usage is TRBJ2-3, with TRBD2 matching over 8 bases. The specimen was whole blood. This TCR derives from an adult who was a healthcare worker with PCR-confirmed SARS-CoV-2 infection or an uninfected control (not recorded which). The CDR3 sequence is CASSYRLADTQYF. The CDR3, as DNA: TGTGCCAGCAGCTACAGACTAGCGGATACGCAGTATTTT.